The 15 T cell receptor beta chains presented below share a single source sample, sequenced in a study of T cells expressing NK-cell markers. One entry per CDR3 protein, without DNA, is what TCRdb gives after re-calling the 5' RACE reads. The sample totals about 260,000 distinct CDR3 sequences. Specimen: blood T cells: a sorted CD56 or NKG2C T cell subset, CD4+ or CD8+ T cells, or bulk PBMC T cells (not recorded which). The source is a man younger than 35 in good health.

The rearrangement links TRBV7-2 to TRBJ2-7; TCRdb returns TRBD2, unconfirmable since there is no DNA. This CDR3 is 13 amino acids long. CDR1 SGHTA and CDR2 FQGNSA come from the germline V gene. The CDR3 protein is CASSLGTSREQYF.

V is TRBV9 and J is TRBJ1-6. Germline CDR1 SGDLS, CDR2 YYNGEE. The length of the CDR3 is 14 residues. This chain's CDR3 is CASSVEAYNSPLHF.

The J gene is TRBJ2-7, the V gene TRBV14; TCRdb reports TRBD2, a call that lacks DNA to check it against. Germline assignment: CDR1 SGHDN and CDR2 FVKESK. This CDR3 has 17 amino acids. The chain's CDR3 is CASSPIAGGQLSYEQYF.

This chain connects TRBV9 to TRBJ2-3; the D gene TCRdb calls, TRBD2, cannot be checked with no DNA. Per the germline V gene, CDR1 is SGDLS and CDR2 is YYNGEE. The CDR3 is 16 residues long. CDR3 sequence reads: CASSVGLREELDTQYF.

V usage is TRBV7-9 and J usage is TRBJ2-1; TCRdb outputs TRBD1, but without DNA this stays unchecked. This CDR3 has 14 residues. In germline, CDR1 is SEHNR, CDR2 FQNEAQ (reference sequence). The CDR3: CASSLVDRDNEQFF.

The chain has TRBV15 and TRBJ2-1; TCRdb proposes TRBD2, but this gene call is untestable without DNA. The CDR3 sequence is 14 residues long. Germline lookup yields CDR1 LNHNV and CDR2 YYDKDF (reference sequence). The CDR3 protein is CATSRVREYNEQFF.

The chain joins TRBV10-3 to TRBJ2-5; TCRdb proposes TRBD1, but this gene call is untestable without DNA. CDR1 ENHRY and CDR2 SYGVKD come from the germline V gene. The CDR3 sequence is 15 residues long. The CDR3: CAISVTGVGQETQYF.

The chain is built from TRBV24-1 and TRBJ2-5; checking the TCRdb D call of TRBD1 is not possible without DNA. This CDR3 comprises 11 residues. The germline V gene has CDR1 KGHDR and CDR2 SFDVKD. The CDR3: CATESGETQYF.

V gene TRBV19 combines with J gene TRBJ2-1. Germline V gene lookup returns CDR1 LNHDA and CDR2 SQIVND (reference sequence). The CDR3 loop spans 15 amino acids. The chain's CDR3 is CASSIAPIQYNEQFF.

The chain couples TRBV5-6 to TRBJ2-2; TCRdb's D call, TRBD2, is unchecked because there is no DNA. Germline V gene sequence: CDR1 SGHDT, CDR2 YYEEEE. The CDR3 covers 14 residues. The CDR3 spells CASSSGLADRELFF.

This chain connects TRBV2 to TRBJ2-2; TCRdb's D call, TRBD2, is unchecked because there is no DNA. The CDR3 has 15 residues. Germline V gene data show CDR1 as SNHLY and CDR2 as FYNNEI. The CDR3: CASRGTSGRIGELFF.

The chain recombines TRBV15 with TRBJ2-7. The CDR3 loop spans 13 amino acids. The germline gives CDR1 LNHNV, CDR2 YYDKDF (reference sequence). The CDR3 loop reads CATSRLEAYEQYF. Combining the CDR3 with reference TRBV15 and TRBJ2-7 gives the whole variable domain DAMVIQNPRYQVTQFGKPVTLSCSQTLNHNVMYWYQQKSSQAPKLLFHYYDKDFNNEADTPDNFQSRRPNTSFCFLDIRSPGLGDTAMYLCATSRLEAYEQYFGPGTRLTVT.

The gene calls are TRBV23-1 and TRBJ2-7; checking the TCRdb D call of TRBD1 is not possible without DNA. TRBV23-1 falls under the ORF class, with uncertain function. This CDR3 is 17 amino acids long. The CDR3 is CASSQLVTGQGCYEQYF.

This rearrangement joins TRBV5-1 to TRBJ2-5; the D call of TRBD2 rests on TCRdb alone, since no DNA is present to check it. This CDR3 spans 16 amino acids. Germline values: CDR1 SGHRS, CDR2 YFSETQ. The CDR3 loop is CASSLSTSGIQETQYF. Using reference TRBV5-1 and TRBJ2-5 for the parts outside the CDR3, the full variable domain is KAGVTQTPRYLIKTRGQQVTLSCSPISGHRSVSWYQQTPGQGLQFLFEYFSETQRNKGNFPGRFSGRQFSNSRSEMNVSTLELGDSALYLCASSLSTSGIQETQYFGPGTRLLVL.

This chain uses TRBV12-3 or TRBV12-4 with TRBJ2-3; TCRdb calls TRBD1, which cannot be checked without DNA. The CDR3 totals 17 residues. The CDR3 reads CASSPTTGAMGTDTQYF.